This TCR beta chain was found in a study of lung T cells in sarcoidosis with Löfgren's syndrome. Study-level points and caveats: These T cells were suggested, not shown, to recognize a putative antigen. Multiple Löfgren's syndrome patients reportedly shared TRAV12-1 and TRBV2 CDR3 motifs, suggesting public CD4+ TCRs. Versus controls, Löfgren's syndrome patients reportedly showed TRAV12-1 and TRBV2 as most expanded.

One entry per CDR3 protein results from TCRdb running MiXCR on the reads. There are approximately 20,000 distinct CDR3 sequences in the sample; approximately 22% occur only once, and 0.7% to 0.9% lies in the top ten. Note on this clonotype: Its antigen is still unknown. A much larger clone differs by one base, so this may be a read error. Here the CDR3 omits its conserved ending phenylalanine or tryptophan, so a read error is the likely source.

V shed 1 base and J shed 1 base, with 10 bases lying between them. Germline CDR1 and CDR2: DFQATT and SNEGSKA (reference sequence). The CDR3 spans 14 residues. Source material: CD4+ T cells from bronchoalveolar lavage. The gene calls are TRBV20-1 and TRBJ1-1, with D uncertain. The clonotype comes from a human donor with sarcoidosis (Löfgren's syndrome or another form), or a control subject (not recorded which). This CDR3 reads CSARVLGPNTEAFL. The CDR3 DNA follows: TGCAGTGCTAGAGTTCTGGGCCCGAACACTGAAGCTTTCCTT.